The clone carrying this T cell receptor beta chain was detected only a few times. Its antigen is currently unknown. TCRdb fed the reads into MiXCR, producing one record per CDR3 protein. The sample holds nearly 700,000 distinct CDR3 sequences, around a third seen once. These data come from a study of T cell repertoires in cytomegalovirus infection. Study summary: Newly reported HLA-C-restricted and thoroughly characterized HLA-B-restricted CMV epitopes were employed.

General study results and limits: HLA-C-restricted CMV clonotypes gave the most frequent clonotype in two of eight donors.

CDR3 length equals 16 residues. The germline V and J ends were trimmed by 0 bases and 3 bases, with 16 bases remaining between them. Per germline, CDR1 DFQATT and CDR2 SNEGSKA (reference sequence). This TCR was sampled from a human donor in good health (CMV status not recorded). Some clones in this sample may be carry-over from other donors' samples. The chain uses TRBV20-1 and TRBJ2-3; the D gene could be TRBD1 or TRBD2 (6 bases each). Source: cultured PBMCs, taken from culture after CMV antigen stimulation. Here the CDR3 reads CSARDRGREGTDTQYF. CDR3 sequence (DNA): TGCAGTGCTAGAGATCGGGGGCGGGAAGGGACAGATACGCAGTATTTT.